What follows is one T cell receptor (beta chain) and its context. The antigen is not known. This CDR3 has 13 residues. CDR1 and CDR2 from the germline V gene are MDHEN and SYDVKM. After removal of 11 bases from V and 5 bases from J, the junction contained 4 bases not matched to a gene. The data were obtained in a study of cytotoxic CD8 clonotypes in ibrutinib-treated CLL. Clones were sequenced by immunoSEQ multiplex PCR, and TCRdb holds only the in-frame ones, with some missing. The sample carries 110,000 to 150,000 clones, around 93% recorded once. Study-level points and caveats: Before falling back toward baseline at progression, clonality had risen at the time of ibrutinib response. Public clonotypes proved infrequent, and on treatment they shrank or remained steady.

This chain links TRBV28 with TRBJ2-2; 11 bases are a match to TRBD1. The clonotype was recovered from a human donor with chronic lymphocytic leukemia. The sample here was PBMCs, taken after 12 months of ibrutinib treatment. Here the CDR3 reads CAGQGAGTGELFF. In DNA form, the CDR3 reads TGTGCCGGACAGGGGGCCGGTACCGGGGAGCTGTTTTTT.